This T cell receptor (beta chain) appears in the sequencing data of a study of tissue T cells after allogeneic stem cell transplantation. The protocol was immunoSEQ multiplex PCR, while the TCRdb copy is restricted to in-frame clones and leaves out a portion. The data contain some 8,000 clones, 37% of them seen just once; the ten biggest clones take up about 3.5%. This clone was seen a few times. The target antigen is unknown. Gene names denote mouse genes. The read is 1 residue too short to cover the CDR3 end, so that end is filled in from the germline J gene. Study-level findings and limits: Anatomically similar tissues had similar TCR repertoires within each patient. Across patients, clones rarely overlapped, yet motif clusters were shared tissue-specifically. Blood and spleen captured only part of the tissue TCR repertoire.

The time point here: mouse harvest day 14 after allogeneic transplant. Tail vein injection delivered 10^7 T-cell-depleted bone marrow cells and 10^6 splenic CD5+ T cells. Tissues came from B6→BALB/c major-mismatch GVHD mice at day 7 or 14. Losses at the gene ends were 0 bases for V and 3 bases for J; bases not matched to a gene: 0. The germline gives CDR1 SNHLY, CDR2 FYNGKV (reference sequence). The CDR3 sequence is 14 residues long. Sample: skin. The clonotype was recovered from a female BALB/c mouse given C57BL/6 T cells with graft-versus-host disease after an allogeneic hematopoietic cell transplant. The rearrangement links TRBV3 to TRBJ2-7; 9 positions agree with TRBD2. The CDR3 loop reads CASSLAWGGYEQYF. The CDR3 bases that were read are TGTGCCAGCAGCTTAGCCTGGGGGGGCTATGAACAGTAC.